Listed here are 20 T cell receptor beta chains from one sample, sequenced in a study of blood T cell repertoires in COVID-19. The protocol was immunoSEQ multiplex PCR, while the TCRdb copy is restricted to in-frame clones and leaves out a portion. The sample holds 100,000 to 150,000 clones; roughly 87% are singletons and the top ten take 6.6%. The sample taken for sequencing was peripheral blood. These receptor sequences come from an older man with active or convalescent COVID-19.

This chain joins TRBV27 and TRBJ1-5, with D unresolved. The CDR3 covers 16 residues. Germline CDR1 and CDR2: MNHEY and SMNVEV (reference sequence). With 0 bases removed from V and 0 bases from J, the gap between germline ends came to 9 bases. The CDR3: CASSLSFDNSNQPQHF. Here the CDR3 DNA reads TGTGCCAGCAGTTTATCGTTCGACAATAGCAATCAGCCCCAGCATTTT.

The rearrangement uses TRBV10-3 and TRBJ1-3; D might be TRBD1 (5 bases). CDR3 length: 13 residues. Germline lookup yields CDR1 ENHRY and CDR2 SYGVKD. V was clipped by 10 bases and J by 0 bases, with 10 bases between them. The CDR3 DNA reads TGTGCCACCGGGGGGACCTCTGGAAACACCATATATTTT. It yields the protein CATGGTSGNTIYF.

The CDR3 DNA reads TGTGCCTGGAGGAGACTAGCGGGATCGCAGGAGCAGTTCTTC. Translated: CAWRRLAGSQEQFF. V usage is TRBV30 and J usage is TRBJ2-1, with 11 bases matching TRBD2. CDR1 and CDR2 (germline): GTSNPN, SVGIG (reference sequence). The length of the CDR3 is 14 residues. The trim removed 3 bases at V and 10 bases at J, leaving 8 bases unmatched.

The chain carries TRBV28 and TRBJ1-2; a weak D match, TRBD1 (5 bases). Between the trimmed V and J ends, which lost 7 bases and 5 bases, there was a span of 11 bases. Germline lookup yields CDR1 MDHEN and CDR2 SYDVKM. This CDR3 contains 12 residues. CDR3: CASTSQGYGYTF. CDR3 DNA: TGTGCCAGCACGAGTCAGGGTTATGGCTACACCTTC.

The gene calls are TRBV10-3 and TRBJ2-5; D might be TRBD1 (7 bases). V was shortened by 7 bases and J by 4 bases, with 16 bases between the two germline ends. Germline V gene data show CDR1 as ENHRY and CDR2 as SYGVKD. The CDR3 is 14 residues long. The CDR3 loop reads CAITGGQEGETQYF. The CDR3 nucleotides are TGTGCCATCACCGGTGGACAGGAGGGAGAGACCCAGTACTTC.

The J gene is TRBJ1-5, the V gene TRBV27; D is unclear. Germline CDR1 and CDR2: MNHEY and SMNVEV (reference sequence). V lost 6 bases, J lost 7 bases, and 22 bases lay in between. The CDR3 runs 16 residues. The CDR3 DNA follows: TGTGCCAGCAGCCCAAGCGCGCACCCAAGCATCCAGCCCCAGCATTTT. It translates to CASSPSAHPSIQPQHF.

This chain links TRBV7-2 with TRBJ2-3; the match to TRBD1 covers 9 bases. V shed 1 base and J 4 bases; nucleotides not matched to a gene: 6. The germline CDR1 and CDR2 sequences are SGHTA and FQGNSA. CDR3 size: 16 residues. CDR3 DNA sequence: TGTGCCAGCAGCTTAGAACAGGGGGCGCGCGCAGATACGCAGTATTTT. Translated: CASSLEQGARADTQYF.

CDR3 sequence (DNA): TGTGCCAGTAGTAACTCAGGGTTATATGAGCCCCAGCATTTT. Translation: CASSNSGLYEPQHF. The chain links TRBV19 to TRBJ1-5, with D maybe TRBD1 (5 bases). CDR3 length equals 14 residues. V was shortened by 4 bases and J by 8 bases, with 15 bases between the two germline ends. Looked up from germline, CDR1 is LNHDA and CDR2 is SQIVND (reference sequence).

The V and J genes are TRBV5-1 and TRBJ2-7, with a possible D match to TRBD2 (6 bases). Between the trimmed V and J ends, which lost 2 bases and 4 bases, there was a span of 13 bases. This CDR3 has 14 amino acids. The germline V gene has CDR1 SGHRS and CDR2 YFSETQ. CDR3 in DNA: TGCGCCAGCAGCTTCGGGGCCGGAGGGTACGAGCAGTACTTC. This gives the protein CASSFGAGGYEQYF.

This clone appeared a few times. The gene calls are TRBV18 and TRBJ1-2; tentatively, D is TRBD1 (5 bases). CDR3 length equals 14 residues. Trimming pared 3 bases from V and 2 bases from J, leaving 10 bases between. CDR1 and CDR2 (germline): KGHSH, LQKENI. CDR3 region: CASSPRTTNYGYTF. Written as DNA, the CDR3 is TGTGCCAGCTCACCGCGGACAACCAACTATGGCTACACCTTC.

V usage is TRBV28 and J usage is TRBJ1-2; 7 nucleotides align to TRBD1. The CDR3 is 16 amino acids. After removal of 5 bases from V and 1 base from J, the junction contained 10 bases not matched to a gene. Germline-derived CDR1 and CDR2 are MDHEN and SYDVKM. Here the CDR3 reads CASSPPGTAVNYGYTF. As DNA, the CDR3 is TGTGCCAGCAGTCCCCCCGGGACAGCAGTTAACTATGGCTACACCTTC.

The chain is built from TRBV10-3 and TRBJ2-5, with D perhaps TRBD2 (6 bases). V was cut by 9 bases and J by 4 bases, with 18 bases left in between. There are 14 residues in the CDR3. Germline CDR1 ENHRY, CDR2 SYGVKD. The CDR3 reads CAIRPGLNIETQYF. The CDR3 nucleotides are TGTGCCATAAGACCGGGACTCAACATAGAGACCCAGTACTTC.

The rearrangement uses TRBV7-9 and TRBJ2-3; the match to TRBD2 covers 13 bases. The junction had 1 base not matched to a gene; V was cut back by 1 base and J by 6 bases. This CDR3 is built from 15 residues. Germline loops: CDR1 SEHNR, CDR2 FQNEAQ (reference sequence). The CDR3, as DNA: TGTGCCAGCAGCTTAGGGACTAGCGGGAGCGATACGCAGTATTTT. Protein: CASSLGTSGSDTQYF.

The V call is TRBV19, the J call TRBJ2-7; a weak D match, TRBD1 (5 bases). The V and J ends lost 4 bases and 7 bases respectively, with 8 bases between them. This CDR3 has 11 residues. Germline assignment: CDR1 LNHDA and CDR2 SQIVND (reference sequence). CDR3 sequence: CASSNHREQYF. In nucleotides, the CDR3 is TGTGCCAGTAGTAACCACAGGGAGCAGTACTTC.

The table lists this clone with a count of one. V gene TRBV27 combines with J gene TRBJ2-5; perhaps TRBD1 as D (6 bases). This CDR3 is built from 18 residues. Germline CDR1 is MNHEY and CDR2 is SMNVEV (reference sequence). The V gene lost 6 bases and the J gene lost 1 base, with 24 bases spanning the gap. The chain's CDR3 is CASSATGPTGSGQETQYF. CDR3 nucleotide sequence: TGTGCCAGCAGCGCTACGGGCCCAACAGGGTCGGGCCAAGAGACCCAGTACTTC.

This clone was detected only a few times. This chain joins TRBV7-3 and TRBJ2-1; 7 nucleotides agree with TRBD2. Germline V lookup: CDR1 SGHTA, CDR2 FQGTGA. The CDR3 has 14 residues. V shed 3 bases and J 9 bases; nucleotides not matched to a gene: 8. CDR3 in DNA: TGTGCCAGCAGCTTCGGGGACTATAGGAGTGAGCAGTTCTTC. This translates into CASSFGDYRSEQFF. The variable domain in full, with the rest retrieved from reference TRBV7-3 and TRBJ2-1, is GAGVSQTPSNKVTEKGKYVELRCDPISGHTALYWYRQSLGQGPEFLIYFQGTGAADDSGLPNDRFFAVRPEGSVSTLKIQRTERGDSAVYLCASSFGDYRSEQFFGPGTRLTVL.

This chain's CDR3 is CASSAHRSTEAFF. The DNA of the CDR3 is TGTGCCAGCAGCGCCCACAGGAGCACTGAAGCTTTCTTT. This sequence joins TRBV3-1 (or the pseudogene TRBV3-2) and TRBJ1-1; perhaps TRBD1 as D (5 bases). Germline V lookup: CDR1 LGHDT, CDR2 YNNKEL (reference sequence). This CDR3 spans 13 amino acids. Trimming shortened V by 5 bases and J by 4 bases, and 11 bases separated the two germline ends.

The chain uses TRBV16 and TRBJ1-5, with D hard to call. Trimming removed 4 bases from V and 2 bases from J, with 9 bases in between. The CDR3 length is 14 residues. The germline V gene encodes CDR1 KGHSY and CDR2 FQNENV. The CDR3: CASSPGRGNQPQHF. CDR3 in DNA: TGTGCCAGCAGCCCGGGGAGGGGCAATCAGCCCCAGCATTTT.

The chain couples TRBV30 to TRBJ2-7; 14 nucleotides agree with TRBD2. The CDR3 runs to 16 residues. Germline CDR1 reads GTSNPN; CDR2 reads SVGIG (reference sequence). The V and J ends lost 2 bases and 3 bases, in that order; junction bases with no gene match: 6. The CDR3 bases are TGTGCCTGGAGTTCCGGACTAGCGGGAGGAAACTACGAGCAGTACTTC. This encodes CAWSSGLAGGNYEQYF.

This clone appeared a few times. One end of the junction does not line up with germline, which may come from a read error. V is TRBV2 and J is TRBJ1-6; D might be TRBD1 (5 bases). CDR1 is SNHLY, CDR2 FYNNEI, per germline. The CDR3 consists of 14 residues. The CDR3 region has the DNA TGTGCCAGCAGAGAAGAAAGGGGTAACTCACCCCTCCACTTT. Amino acid sequence: CASREERGNSPLHF.